These 9 T cell receptor beta chains were all obtained from the same sample, sequenced in a study of cytomegalovirus exposure and HLA in healthy donors. Primers for the PCR totalled 60 Vbeta and 13 Jbeta. TCRdb's table, derived via immunoSEQ multiplex PCR, lists solely in-frame clones and lacks some. Of about 130,000 clones in the sample, 81% were seen once. Sequencing input: PBMCs. Receptor source: a woman aged 40 to 49 in good health and CMV-seropositive.

The chain links TRBV7-3 to TRBJ2-7; TRBD2 matches 8 bases. Trimming cost V 3 bases and J 2 bases; bases outside gene matches: 9. This CDR3 is built from 16 residues. From germline, CDR1 is SGHTA and CDR2 FQGTGA. The CDR3 reads CASSFSGGGPAYEQYF. The DNA of the CDR3 is TGTGCCAGCAGCTTTAGTGGCGGGGGGCCTGCCTACGAGCAGTACTTC. Variable domain in full (rest from reference TRBV7-3 and TRBJ2-7): GAGVSQTPSNKVTEKGKYVELRCDPISGHTALYWYRQSLGQGPEFLIYFQGTGAADDSGLPNDRFFAVRPEGSVSTLKIQRTERGDSAVYLCASSFSGGGPAYEQYFGPGTRLTVT.

The J gene is TRBJ2-1, the V gene TRBV6-1; TRBD2 matches 7 bases. Germline loops: CDR1 MNHNS, CDR2 SASEGT. The CDR3 is 13 residues long. Germline trimming cut 7 bases from V and 4 bases from J; bases unmatched to any gene: 4. CDR3 DNA: TGTGCCAGCACGGAGCGGGGATACAATGAGCAGTTCTTC. It translates to CASTERGYNEQFF.

Relative to its sample, this clone is medium-sized. The rearrangement uses TRBV6-4 and TRBJ1-1; D remains unclear. Per the germline V gene, CDR1 is MRHNA and CDR2 is SNTAGT. This CDR3 has 13 residues. Trimming pared 5 bases from V and 0 bases from J, leaving 7 bases between. The CDR3 here is CASSRGLNTEAFF. The CDR3 DNA follows: TGTGCCAGCAGTCGGGGTCTGAACACTGAAGCTTTCTTT.

This clone was seen a single time. The CDR3 here is CASSNRRNTIYF. CDR3 nucleotides: TGTGCCAGTAGTAACCGCCGGAACACCATATATTTT. V usage is TRBV19 and J usage is TRBJ1-3; no reliable D call. CDR1 and CDR2 from the germline V gene are LNHDA and SQIVND (reference sequence). The CDR3 has 12 residues. Trimming cost V 4 bases and J 7 bases, with 8 bases left between them. The entire variable domain, with the rest obtained from reference TRBV19 and TRBJ1-3, is as follows: DGGITQSPKYLFRKEGQNVTLSCEQNLNHDAMYWYRQDPGQGLRLIYYSQIVNDFQKGDIAEGYSVSREKKESFPLTVTSAQKNPTAFYLCASSNRRNTIYFGEGSWLTVV.

The chain employs TRBV6-1 and TRBJ1-2; 7 bases align to TRBD1. This CDR3 contains 13 residues. Germline CDR1 and CDR2: MNHNS and SASEGT. V gave up 9 bases and J gave up 1 base; unmatched junction bases: 5. The CDR3, as DNA: TGTGCCAGTTACAGGGGTCGTAACTATGGCTACACCTTC. It codes for CASYRGRNYGYTF.

The chain employs TRBV6-1 and TRBJ2-6, with TRBD2 as a possible D gene (5 bases). Germline assignment: CDR1 MNHNS and CDR2 SASEGT. V was cut by 4 bases and J by 0 bases, with 16 bases left in between. The CDR3 length is 18 residues. The chain's CDR3 is CASSAAGPSSSGANVLTF. In DNA, the CDR3 is TGTGCCAGCAGTGCGGCGGGCCCTAGCTCCTCTGGGGCCAACGTCCTGACTTTC.

V and J are TRBV6-5 and TRBJ1-5, with a possible D match to TRBD1 (6 bases). Germline V CDR1 and CDR2: MNHEY, SVGAGI. V was trimmed by 3 bases and J by 5 bases, leaving 11 bases between them. The CDR3 extends over 14 amino acids. In DNA form, the CDR3 reads TGTGCCAGCAGTTATGTTGCAGGGGATCAGCCCCAGCATTTT. Translation gives CASSYVAGDQPQHF.

The chain has TRBV6-5 and TRBJ1-1; 7 nucleotides line up with TRBD1. The J segment lost 4 bases and the V segment lost 6 bases, leaving 11 bases of the junction unmatched. CDR1 is MNHEY, CDR2 SVGAGI, per germline. The CDR3 consists of 15 residues. CDR3 sequence: CASRAQRGLGTEAFF. The CDR3 DNA is TGTGCCAGCAGGGCACAAAGGGGGCTCGGCACTGAAGCTTTCTTT.

This clone was counted between two and nine times. The CDR3 region is CASSPTSGTYEQYF. CDR3 in DNA: TGTGCCAGCAGCCCAACTAGCGGCACCTACGAGCAGTACTTC. The rearrangement uses TRBV9 and TRBJ2-7; 8 bases map to TRBD2. Germline CDR1 and CDR2: SGDLS and YYNGEE. After removal of 4 bases from V and 2 bases from J, the junction contained 5 bases not matched to a gene. The CDR3 totals 14 residues.